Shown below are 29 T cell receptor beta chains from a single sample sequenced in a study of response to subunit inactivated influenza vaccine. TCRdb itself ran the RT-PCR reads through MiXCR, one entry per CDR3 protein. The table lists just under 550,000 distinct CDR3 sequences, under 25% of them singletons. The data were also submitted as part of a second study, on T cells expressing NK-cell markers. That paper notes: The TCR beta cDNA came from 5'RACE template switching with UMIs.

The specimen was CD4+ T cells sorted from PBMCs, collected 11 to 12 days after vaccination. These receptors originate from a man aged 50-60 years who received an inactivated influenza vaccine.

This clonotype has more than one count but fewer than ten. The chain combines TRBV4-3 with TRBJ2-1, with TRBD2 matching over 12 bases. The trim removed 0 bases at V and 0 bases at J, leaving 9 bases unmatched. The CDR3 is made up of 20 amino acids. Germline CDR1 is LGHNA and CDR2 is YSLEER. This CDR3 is CASSQDPASGRASSYNEQFF. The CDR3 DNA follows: TGCGCCAGCAGCCAAGATCCGGCTAGCGGGAGGGCAAGCTCCTACAATGAGCAGTTCTTC.

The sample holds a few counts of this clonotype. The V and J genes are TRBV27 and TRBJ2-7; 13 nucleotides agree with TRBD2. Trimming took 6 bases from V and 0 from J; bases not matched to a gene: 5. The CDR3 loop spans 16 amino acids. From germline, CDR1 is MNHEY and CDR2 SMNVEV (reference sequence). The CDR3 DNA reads TGTGCCAGCAGGGGACTAGCGGGAAGGAACTCCTACGAGCAGTACTTC. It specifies CASRGLAGRNSYEQYF.

CDR3 sequence: CASSPLATQETQYF. The CDR3 DNA sequence: TGTGCCAGCAGCCCTCTAGCGACCCAGGAGACCCAGTACTTC. This rearrangement joins TRBV7-9 to TRBJ2-5; a weak D match, TRBD2 (6 bases). V was clipped by 5 bases and J by 5 bases, with 15 bases between them. Germline CDR1 is SEHNR and CDR2 is FQNEAQ (reference sequence). The CDR3 is 14 amino acids.

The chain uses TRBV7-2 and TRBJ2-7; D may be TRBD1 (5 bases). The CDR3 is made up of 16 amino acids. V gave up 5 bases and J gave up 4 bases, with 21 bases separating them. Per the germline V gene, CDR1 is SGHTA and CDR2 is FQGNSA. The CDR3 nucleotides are TGTGCCAGCAGCCTCAGGGTTGGTAGCCCCGGTTACGAGCAGTACTTC. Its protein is CASSLRVGSPGYEQYF.

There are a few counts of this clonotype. The CDR3 nucleotides are TGCGCCAGCAGCCCAGGCGCGGGAGAGGGCCAGCCCCAGCATTTT. The encoded protein is CASSPGAGEGQPQHF. The V gene is TRBV5-1, the J gene TRBJ1-5; unclear D gene. The V end lost 4 bases, the J end lost 7 bases, and 18 bases lay between the germline ends. Germline CDR1 reads SGHRS; CDR2 reads YFSETQ. The CDR3 runs to 15 residues.

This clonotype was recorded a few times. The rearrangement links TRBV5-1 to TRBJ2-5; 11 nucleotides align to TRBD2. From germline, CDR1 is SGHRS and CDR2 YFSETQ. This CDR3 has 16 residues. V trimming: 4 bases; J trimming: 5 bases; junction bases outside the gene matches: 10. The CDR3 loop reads CASSPTSGIARETQYF. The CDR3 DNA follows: TGCGCCAGCAGCCCGACTAGCGGGATAGCACGCGAGACCCAGTACTTC.

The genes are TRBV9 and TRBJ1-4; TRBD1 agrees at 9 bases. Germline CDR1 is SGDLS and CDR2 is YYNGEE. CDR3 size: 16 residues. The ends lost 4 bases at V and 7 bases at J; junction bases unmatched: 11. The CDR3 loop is CASSSRGSTGGEKLFF. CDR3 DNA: TGTGCCAGCAGCTCGAGAGGATCGACAGGGGGTGAAAAACTGTTTTTT. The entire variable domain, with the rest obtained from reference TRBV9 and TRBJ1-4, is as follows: DSGVTQTPKHLITATGQRVTLRCSPRSGDLSVYWYQQSLDQGLQFLIQYYNGEERAKGNILERFSAQQFPDLHSELNLSSLELGDSALYFCASSSRGSTGGEKLFFGSGTQLSVL.

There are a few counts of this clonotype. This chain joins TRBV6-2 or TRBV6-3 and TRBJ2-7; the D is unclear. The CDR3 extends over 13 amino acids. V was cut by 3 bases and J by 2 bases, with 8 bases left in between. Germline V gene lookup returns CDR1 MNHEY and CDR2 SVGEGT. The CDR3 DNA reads TGTGCCAGCAGTTATGTTTGGACCTACGAGCAGTACTTC. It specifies CASSYVWTYEQYF.

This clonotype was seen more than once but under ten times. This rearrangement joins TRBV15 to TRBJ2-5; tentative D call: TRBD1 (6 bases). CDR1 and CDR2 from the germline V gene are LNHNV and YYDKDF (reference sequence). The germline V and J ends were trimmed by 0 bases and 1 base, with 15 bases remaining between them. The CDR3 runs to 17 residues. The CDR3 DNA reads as TGTGCCACCAGCAGAGATTACCCCACAGGGTCCCAAGAGACCCAGTACTTC. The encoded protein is CATSRDYPTGSQETQYF.

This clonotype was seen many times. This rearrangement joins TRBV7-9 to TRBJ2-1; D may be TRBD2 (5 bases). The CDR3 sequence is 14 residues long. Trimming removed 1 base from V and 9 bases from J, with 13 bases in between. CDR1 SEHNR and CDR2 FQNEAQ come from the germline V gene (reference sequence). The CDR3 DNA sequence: TGTGCCAGCAGCTTAGAAGGACTCAGGATTGAGCAGTTCTTC. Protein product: CASSLEGLRIEQFF.

The CDR3 loop reads CASRPTLGLAGGPHEQFF. The CDR3 bases are TGTGCCAGCAGGCCAACCCTGGGACTAGCGGGAGGGCCCCATGAGCAGTTCTTC. This chain connects TRBV28 to TRBJ2-1; 16 nucleotides align to TRBD2. CDR3 size: 18 residues. Germline lookup yields CDR1 MDHEN and CDR2 SYDVKM. The ends lost 6 bases at V and 8 bases at J; junction bases unmatched: 13.

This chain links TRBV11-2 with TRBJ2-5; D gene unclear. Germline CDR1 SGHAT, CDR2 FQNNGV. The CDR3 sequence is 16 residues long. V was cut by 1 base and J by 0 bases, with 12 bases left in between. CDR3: CASSLGTRLYQETQYF. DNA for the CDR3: TGTGCCAGCAGCTTAGGGACGCGGCTATACCAAGAGACCCAGTACTTC.

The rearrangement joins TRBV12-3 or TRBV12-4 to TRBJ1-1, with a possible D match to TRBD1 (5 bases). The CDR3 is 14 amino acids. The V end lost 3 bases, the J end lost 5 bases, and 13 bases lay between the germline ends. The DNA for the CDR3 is TGTGCCAGCAGTTTCTTCGGGGCGAGGACTGAAGCTTTCTTT. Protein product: CASSFFGARTEAFF.

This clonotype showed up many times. CDR3 DNA: TGTGCCAGCAGCCCCGGGGCGGGAGGGGGCCAAGAGACCCAGTACTTC. Translation gives CASSPGAGGGQETQYF. The rearrangement links TRBV4-2 to TRBJ2-5; 9 bases align to TRBD2. The length of the CDR3 is 16 residues. Germline CDR1 LGHNA, CDR2 YNFKEQ. Trimming removed 4 bases from V and 1 base from J; junction bases left unmatched: 7.

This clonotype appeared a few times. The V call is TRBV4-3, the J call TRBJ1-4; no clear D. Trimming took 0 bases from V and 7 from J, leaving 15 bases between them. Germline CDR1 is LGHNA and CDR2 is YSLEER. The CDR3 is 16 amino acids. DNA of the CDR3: TGCGCCAGCAGCCAAGATTTTCGGGAGTTAGGTGAAAAACTGTTTTTT. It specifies CASSQDFRELGEKLFF.

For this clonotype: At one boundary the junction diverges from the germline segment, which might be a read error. CDR3: CASSQAGVKTEAFF. CDR3 DNA sequence: TGTGCCAGCAGCCAAGCGGGGGTGAAGACTGAAGCTTTCTTT. V is TRBV3-1 and J is TRBJ1-1, with D perhaps TRBD1 (5 bases). This CDR3 contains 14 residues. Germline V gene sequence: CDR1 LGHDT, CDR2 YNNKEL (reference sequence).

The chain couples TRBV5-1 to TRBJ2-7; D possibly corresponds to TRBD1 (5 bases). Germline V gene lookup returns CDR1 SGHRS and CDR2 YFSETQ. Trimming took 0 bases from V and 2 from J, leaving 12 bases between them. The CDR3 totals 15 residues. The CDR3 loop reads CASSLESGRAYEQYF. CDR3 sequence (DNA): TGCGCCAGCAGCTTGGAGTCCGGCAGGGCCTACGAGCAGTACTTC.

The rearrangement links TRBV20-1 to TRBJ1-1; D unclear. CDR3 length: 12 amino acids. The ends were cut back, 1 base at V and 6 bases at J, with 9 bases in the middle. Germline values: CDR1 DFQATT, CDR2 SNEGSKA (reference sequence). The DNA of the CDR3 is TGCAGTGCTAGAGTGTGGAGATCTGAAGCTTTCTTT. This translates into CSARVWRSEAFF.

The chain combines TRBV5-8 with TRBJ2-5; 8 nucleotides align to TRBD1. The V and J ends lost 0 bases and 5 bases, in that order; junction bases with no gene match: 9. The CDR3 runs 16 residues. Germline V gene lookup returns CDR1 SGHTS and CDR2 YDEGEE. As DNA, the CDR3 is TGTGCCAGCAGCTTGGCCGCAGGGGGCGCCGGGGAGACCCAGTACTTC. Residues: CASSLAAGGAGETQYF.

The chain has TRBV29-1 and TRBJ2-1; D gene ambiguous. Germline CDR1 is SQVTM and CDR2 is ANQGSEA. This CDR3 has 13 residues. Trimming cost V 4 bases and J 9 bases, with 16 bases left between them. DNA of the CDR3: TGCAGCGTTGGGCGGCTAGTCGCGGTTGAGCAGTTCTTC. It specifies CSVGRLVAVEQFF.

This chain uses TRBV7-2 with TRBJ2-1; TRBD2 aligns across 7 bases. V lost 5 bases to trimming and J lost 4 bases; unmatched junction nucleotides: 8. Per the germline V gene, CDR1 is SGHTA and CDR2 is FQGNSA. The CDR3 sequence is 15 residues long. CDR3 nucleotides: TGTGCCAGCAGCCCGGGGGGTGTCGTTTACAATGAGCAGTTCTTC. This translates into CASSPGGVVYNEQFF.

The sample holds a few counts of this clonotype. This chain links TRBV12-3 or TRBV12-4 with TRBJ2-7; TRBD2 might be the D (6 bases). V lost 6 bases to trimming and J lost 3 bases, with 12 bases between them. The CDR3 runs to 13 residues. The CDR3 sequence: CASSIGTRYEQYF. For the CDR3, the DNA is TGTGCCAGCAGCATAGGGACTCGCTACGAGCAGTACTTC.

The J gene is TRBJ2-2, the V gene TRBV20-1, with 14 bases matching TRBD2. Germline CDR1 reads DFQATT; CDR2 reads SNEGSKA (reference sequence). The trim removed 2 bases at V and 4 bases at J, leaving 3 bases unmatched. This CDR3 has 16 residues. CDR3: CSARPGTSGGTGELFF. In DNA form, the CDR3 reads TGCAGTGCTAGACCCGGGACTAGCGGGGGCACCGGGGAGCTGTTTTTT.

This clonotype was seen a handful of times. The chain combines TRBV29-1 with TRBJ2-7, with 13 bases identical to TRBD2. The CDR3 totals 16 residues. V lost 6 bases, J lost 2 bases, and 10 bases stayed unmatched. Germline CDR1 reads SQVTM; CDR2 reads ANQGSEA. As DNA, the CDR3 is TGCAGCGTGGCCGGGACTAGCGGGACGGATCCCTACGAGCAGTACTTC. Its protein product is CSVAGTSGTDPYEQYF.

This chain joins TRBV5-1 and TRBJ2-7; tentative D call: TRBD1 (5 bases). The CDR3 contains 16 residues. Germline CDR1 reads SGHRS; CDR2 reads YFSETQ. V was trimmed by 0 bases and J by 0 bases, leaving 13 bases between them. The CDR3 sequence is CASSLAVNRRSYEQYF. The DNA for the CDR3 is TGCGCCAGCAGCTTGGCCGTCAACAGGCGCTCCTACGAGCAGTACTTC.

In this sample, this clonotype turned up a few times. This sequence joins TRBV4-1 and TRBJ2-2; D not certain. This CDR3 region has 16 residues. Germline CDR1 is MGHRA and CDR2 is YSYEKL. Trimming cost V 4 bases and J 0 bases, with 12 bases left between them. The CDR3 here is CASSPLVLSNTGELFF. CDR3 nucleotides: TGCGCCAGCAGCCCTTTGGTATTATCGAACACCGGGGAGCTGTTTTTT.

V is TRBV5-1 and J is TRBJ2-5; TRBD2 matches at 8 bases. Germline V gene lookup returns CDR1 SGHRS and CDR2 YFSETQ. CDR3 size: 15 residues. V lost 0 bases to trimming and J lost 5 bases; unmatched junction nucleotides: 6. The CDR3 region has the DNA TGCGCCAGCAGCTTGGAACCGGGGGGGCCCGAGACCCAGTACTTC. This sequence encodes CASSLEPGGPETQYF. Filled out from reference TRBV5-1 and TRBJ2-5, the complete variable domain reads KAGVTQTPRYLIKTRGQQVTLSCSPISGHRSVSWYQQTPGQGLQFLFEYFSETQRNKGNFPGRFSGRQFSNSRSEMNVSTLELGDSALYLCASSLEPGGPETQYFGPGTRLLVL.

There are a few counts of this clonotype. The CDR3: CASSLAGTVYGYTF. CDR3 DNA: TGTGCCAGCAGTTTAGCAGGGACAGTCTATGGCTACACCTTC. The chain recombines TRBV12-3 or TRBV12-4 with TRBJ1-2; 7 bases match TRBD1. The V and J ends lost 0 bases and 4 bases, in that order; junction bases with no gene match: 2. CDR3 length: 14 residues.

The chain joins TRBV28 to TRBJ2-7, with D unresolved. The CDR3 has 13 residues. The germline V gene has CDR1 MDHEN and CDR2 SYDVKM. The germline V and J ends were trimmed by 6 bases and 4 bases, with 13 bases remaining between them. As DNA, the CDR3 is TGTGCCAGCAGACCCTCTATGGTATACGAGCAGTACTTC. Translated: CASRPSMVYEQYF.